Detailed here is one TCR beta chain. Its antigen is currently unknown. From germline, CDR1 is SNHLY and CDR2 FYNNEI. Deletions cut 11 bases from V and 0 bases from J, with 16 bases between. The CDR3 sequence is 15 residues long. The whole isolated RNA underwent reverse transcription, so sequencing captured expressed TCRB transcripts. The assay was immunoSEQ multiplex PCR, and TCRdb's table has in-frame clones only and misses some. This sample has some 220,000 clones; under 13% occur once, and the top ten carry approximately 1.4%. The entry originates in a study of beta chain features in type 1 diabetes. Study-level points and caveats: Among type 1 diabetes patients, VDJ junctions had fewer insertions and more deletions. The analysis here could not establish whether HLA type shapes TCRB rearrangement.

Input material: central memory CD4+ T cells from blood. This sequence was found in a man younger than 35 in good health. This chain links TRBV2 with TRBJ1-4; D remains ambiguous. The DNA of the CDR3 is TGTGCCGTACCTTGGGAACCGGCAACTAATGAAAAACTGTTTTTT. This sequence encodes CAVPWEPATNEKLFF.